This TCR beta chain was recovered during a study of blood T cell repertoires in COVID-19. Overall study context: In each case, the material was cDNA or gDNA derived from T cells, B-cell-depleted T cells, or PBMCs.

Profiling relied on immunoSEQ multiplex PCR, and the TCRdb table lists in-frame clones only, not all of them. This table has about 190,000 clones, roughly 80% appearing once. With 4 bases removed from V and 2 bases from J, the gap between germline ends came to 15 bases. In germline, CDR1 is LNHNV, CDR2 YYDKDF (reference sequence). The CDR3 runs to 15 residues. The V gene is TRBV15, the J gene TRBJ2-7; a possible D gene is TRBD1 (6 bases). The sample was peripheral blood. This sequence originates from a human donor in a cohort sampled during active COVID-19. The CDR3 region is CATSTGTSPTYEQYF. Here the CDR3 DNA reads TGTGCCACCAGCACCGGGACATCCCCCACCTACGAGCAGTACTTC.